By share, the clone carrying this TCR beta chain counts as medium-sized. Its target is unknown. All patients were untreated before thyroid surgery. This record comes from a study of metastatic and nonmetastatic thyroid tumors. For the study at large: For malignant and benign thyroid patients, tumor or nodule tissue and blood were the sources whose repertoires were compared. Study findings and constraints: Versus benign nodules, malignant thyroid tumors reportedly had significantly higher TCR beta diversity, in blood and tumor.

Authors' processing steps: Researchers built a distant-metastasis classifier for papillary thyroid cancer that drew on CDR3 differences across clinicopathological groups. TCRdb re-called clones from the PCR reads using MiXCR. These V and J calls originate from TCRdb's pipeline instead of the authors' own analysis. The table has some 41,000 clones, approximately 13% seen once; the top ten hold over 7.5%. This CDR3 has 13 residues. Germline V gene sequence: CDR1 MNHEY, CDR2 SMNVEV (reference sequence). Deletions cut 0 bases from V and 7 bases from J, with 4 bases between. The TCR originated in a female donor with papillary thyroid cancer or a benign thyroid nodule (not recorded which). Some clones in this sample may be carry-over from other donors' samples. The sequenced sample was blood. The chain has TRBV27 and TRBJ1-6, with D unclear. CDR3 in amino acids: CASSLSTNSPLHF. Here the CDR3 DNA reads TGTGCCAGCAGTTTATCGACGAATTCACCCCTCCACTTT.